This TCR beta chain appears in the sequencing data of a study of cytomegalovirus exposure and HLA in healthy donors. At the level of the study: Clustering assigned 81% of the approximately 400 genotyped donors to the Caucasian-associated ancestry cluster.

This CDR3 contains 13 residues. Per germline, CDR1 MNHEY and CDR2 SVGAGI. V was cut by 5 bases and J by 4 bases, with 12 bases left in between. Concerning this clone: The antigen remains unidentified.

Study-level points and caveats: The listing of roughly 160 TCR beta chains classed them as cytomegalovirus-associated. Using the classifier, cytomegalovirus status was reportedly diagnosed with high specificity and sensitivity.

The PCR made use of 60 Vbeta and 13 Jbeta primers. Only in-frame clones appear in the TCRdb table, and some are missing; sequencing was by immunoSEQ multiplex PCR. The sample lists under 150,000 clones, roughly 69% occurring once. The sequence was obtained from a human donor in good health. The sample consisted of PBMCs. The gene calls are TRBV6-5 and TRBJ2-7; D is unclear. CDR3 bases: TGTGCCAGCAGTCGTGCGGAGAAATACGAGCAGTACTTC. It yields the protein CASSRAEKYEQYF.